A selection of T cell receptor beta chains follows, all from one sample in a study of T cell changes during pregnancy in multiple sclerosis. Assay used: immunoSEQ multiplex PCR; TCRdb lists only in-frame clones, some missing. The sample has roughly 75,000 clones; about 88% are singletons. The starting material was peripheral blood, obtained before pregnancy. Source of these receptors: a female donor with multiple sclerosis, enrolled in a pregnancy study. Both conserved end residues are part of each CDR3. Clone size, where shown, is once, few, many, or a class for clones that have expanded.

v_call	clone_size	cdr3_aa
TRBV7-2	-	CASSLGRGGTEAFF
TRBV19	-	CASRGDNYGYTF
TRBV2	once	CASRGQVHYGYTF
TRBV9	-	CASTPTSGLGTEAFF
TRBV2	-	CASTYSGNEQFF
TRBV11-3	-	CASSPGGGHEQYF
TRBV9	few	CASSVTVNTEAFF
TRBV30	-	CAWSWGGEAFF
TRBV5-1	-	CASSLAGGPNNEQFF
TRBV7-9	-	CASSLSQGSTEAFF
TRBV6-4	few	CASSDRGGANVLTF
TRBV30	once	CAWRVANSALGEDSPLHF
TRBV7-8	-	CASSFAGQSSGNTIYF
TRBV9	-	CASSAGTPNYGYTF
TRBV5-1	-	CASSPEGGFYGYTF
TRBV4-3	-	CASSRVGASYEQYF
TRBV10-3	-	CAISARTGGLEDTQYF
TRBV11-3	-	CASSIRKEEQFF
TRBV4-1	-	CASSQGSGTGLTGELFF
TRBV19	-	CASSTYRGHAEAFF
TRBV5-1	-	CASRDREYTGELFF
TRBV7-2	-	CASSFQGARAFF
TRBV4-1	-	CASSPRQGRSKTGELFF
TRBV5-4	-	CASSFGDRGNSPLHF
TRBV5-4	once	CASSRGGTSYTDTQYF
TRBV29-1	once	CSVRGQPYEQYF
TRBV19	-	CASSRSGYNQPQHF
TRBV5-1	-	CGTMATPGAYGYTF
TRBV30	-	CAWKRVYGGYTF
TRBV7-2	-	CASSYGTGGNYEQYF
TRBV7-9	-	CASSARGGGENEQFF
TRBV6-6	-	CASSLGGDTEAFF
TRBV7-2	-	CASSLGADSYEQYF
TRBV6-1	-	CASSEESSPLHF
TRBV13	-	CASSLAWGGYTEAFF
TRBV28	-	CASRYRDYDGYTF
TRBV2	-	CASRQGVGYNEQFF
TRBV5-1	once	CASSQQGAGDTQYF
TRBV10-3	-	CAISNRGLSYEQYF
TRBV2	-	CASKGQGGQPQHF
TRBV5-1	-	CASSFVLNTEAFF
TRBV10-3	-	CAISAGTSPDTQYF
TRBV6-5	-	CASSYSQAFYLSPLHF
TRBV11-2	-	CASSQWGVNIQYF
TRBV6-5	once	CASSYDGTNYGYTF
TRBV11-2	once	CASSLGAGSYNEQFF
TRBV28	-	CASSQGLGYNSPLHF